The 22 T cell receptor beta chains given below trace back to one sample, sequenced in a study of cytomegalovirus exposure and HLA in healthy donors. This PCR relied on a set of 60 Vbeta primers and 13 Jbeta primers. The data were produced by immunoSEQ multiplex PCR, yet TCRdb's version contains in-frame clones alone and is incomplete. The sample shows about 140,000 clones, 75% to 80% of them seen only once. Sequencing input: PBMCs. These receptors were collected from a woman aged 18-29 years in good health and CMV-seropositive.

The genes are TRBV7-2 and TRBJ1-3; maybe TRBD1 (5 bases). Germline V gene lookup returns CDR1 SGHTA and CDR2 FQGNSA. The CDR3 has 15 residues. V was cut by 3 bases and J by 6 bases, with 15 bases left in between. CDR3 in amino acids: CASSFSPGLENTIYF. CDR3 DNA sequence: TGTGCCAGCAGCTTTTCCCCGGGACTGGAAAACACCATATATTTT.

This clone turned up a few times. CDR3 region: CASSTGQGTVEQYF. In DNA form, the CDR3 reads TGTGCCAGCAGCACCGGACAGGGTACGGTCGAGCAGTACTTC. The chain couples TRBV9 to TRBJ2-7; TRBD1 aligns across 8 bases. The V segment lost 4 bases and the J segment 6 bases; nucleotides outside the gene matches: 9. The CDR3 runs to 14 residues. In germline, CDR1 is SGDLS, CDR2 YYNGEE. Full variable domain (rest looked up from reference TRBV9 and TRBJ2-7): DSGVTQTPKHLITATGQRVTLRCSPRSGDLSVYWYQQSLDQGLQFLIQYYNGEERAKGNILERFSAQQFPDLHSELNLSSLELGDSALYFCASSTGQGTVEQYFGPGTRLTVT.

The V call is TRBV11-2, the J call TRBJ1-2, with D perhaps TRBD1 (5 bases). The CDR3 runs to 14 residues. Germline V gene data show CDR1 as SGHAT and CDR2 as FQNNGV. Deletions cut 0 bases from V and 4 bases from J, with 9 bases between. The CDR3: CASSLDAGPYGYTF. Here the CDR3 DNA reads TGTGCCAGCAGCTTAGATGCGGGACCCTATGGCTACACCTTC.

The rearrangement joins TRBV30 to TRBJ1-2; maybe TRBD1 (5 bases). With 3 bases removed from V and 4 bases from J, the gap between germline ends came to 15 bases. This CDR3 region has 14 residues. Germline V gene lookup returns CDR1 GTSNPN and CDR2 SVGIG (reference sequence). The CDR3 sequence: CAWSIGADRYGYTF. CDR3 sequence (DNA): TGTGCCTGGAGCATAGGGGCGGATCGCTATGGCTACACCTTC. Full variable domain (outside the CDR3, taken from reference TRBV30 and TRBJ1-2): SQTIHQWPATLVQPVGSPLSLECTVEGTSNPNLYWYRQAAGRGLQLLFYSVGIGQISSEVPQNLSASRPQDRQFILSSKKLLLSDSGFYLCAWSIGADRYGYTFGSGTRLTVV.

This chain connects TRBV19 to TRBJ1-2; D remains ambiguous. V lost 7 bases and J 0 bases, leaving 9 bases between the germline ends. This CDR3 region has 13 residues. Germline V gives CDR1 LNHDA, CDR2 SQIVND (reference sequence). The chain's CDR3 is CASMEPANYGYTF. DNA of the CDR3: TGTGCCAGTATGGAGCCAGCTAACTATGGCTACACCTTC.

The J gene is TRBJ1-1, the V gene TRBV11-2; 11 nucleotides match TRBD1. Germline lookup yields CDR1 SGHAT and CDR2 FQNNGV. The ends lost 1 base at V and 4 bases at J; junction bases unmatched: 2. This CDR3 contains 15 residues. DNA for the CDR3: TGTGCCAGCAGCTTAGCCGGGACAGGGGGCACTGAAGCTTTCTTT. Protein: CASSLAGTGGTEAFF.

This clone was found once. The chain recombines TRBV5-4 with TRBJ2-1; D gene ambiguous. V lost 4 bases and J lost 10, with 12 bases in between. Germline V CDR1 and CDR2: SGHNT, YYREEE (reference sequence). The CDR3 is 12 residues long. CDR3 sequence: CASSLDQIEQFF. The DNA for the CDR3 is TGTGCCAGCAGCCTGGACCAGATAGAGCAGTTCTTC.

The chain joins TRBV7-6 to TRBJ1-1; a possible D gene is TRBD1 (6 bases). V was trimmed by 5 bases and J by 4 bases, leaving 17 bases between them. The CDR3 has 15 residues. Germline lookup yields CDR1 SGHVS and CDR2 FNYEAQ. This chain's CDR3 is CASSLGGLEGTEAFF. The CDR3, as DNA: TGTGCCAGCAGCCTGGGGGGGCTGGAGGGCACTGAAGCTTTCTTT.

V is TRBV6-7 and J is TRBJ1-1; tentative D call: TRBD1 (6 bases). TRBV6-7 is annotated as an ORF whose role is uncertain. This CDR3 spans 11 amino acids. V lost 6 bases to trimming and J lost 7 bases, with 9 bases between them. The CDR3 sequence is CASSLQGEAFF. The CDR3 DNA sequence: TGTGCCAGCAGCCTACAGGGTGAAGCTTTCTTT.

This chain connects TRBV9 to TRBJ2-1; 8 bases fit TRBD2. This CDR3 spans 15 amino acids. Germline trimming cut 2 bases from V and 7 bases from J; bases unmatched to any gene: 8. Per the germline V gene, CDR1 is SGDLS and CDR2 is YYNGEE. Here the CDR3 DNA reads TGTGCCAGCAGCGTCGGGGGGGCCACGAGGAATGAGCAGTTCTTC. Translation: CASSVGGATRNEQFF. The variable domain in full, with the rest retrieved from reference TRBV9 and TRBJ2-1, is DSGVTQTPKHLITATGQRVTLRCSPRSGDLSVYWYQQSLDQGLQFLIQYYNGEERAKGNILERFSAQQFPDLHSELNLSSLELGDSALYFCASSVGGATRNEQFFGPGTRLTVL.

This clone was seen at least ten times. The chain couples TRBV6-4 to TRBJ2-2, with unresolved D. Germline-derived CDR1 and CDR2 are MRHNA and SNTAGT. The CDR3 length is 13 residues. V lost 3 bases and J lost 2, with 4 bases in between. The CDR3: CASSETNTGELFF. The CDR3 DNA is TGTGCCAGCAGTGAGACAAACACCGGGGAGCTGTTTTTT.

V usage is TRBV11-2 and J usage is TRBJ2-5; D is perhaps TRBD2 (6 bases). V shed 1 base and J shed 10 bases, with 10 bases lying between them. The CDR3 runs 12 residues. The germline V gene has CDR1 SGHAT and CDR2 FQNNGV. The CDR3 bases are TGTGCCAGCAGCTTAGGTAGCGGAGACCAGTACTTC. This translates into CASSLGSGDQYF. The full variable domain, completed using reference TRBV11-2 and TRBJ2-5, is EAGVAQSPRYKIIEKRQSVAFWCNPISGHATLYWYQQILGQGPKLLIQFQNNGVVDDSQLPKDRFSAERLKGVDSTLKIQPAKLEDSAVYLCASSLGSGDQYFGPGTRLLVL.

This clone was detected a few times. The V gene is TRBV19, the J gene TRBJ1-2, with 7 bases lining up with TRBD1. The CDR3 extends over 12 amino acids. The trim removed 3 bases at V and 6 bases at J, leaving 1 base unmatched. Per germline, CDR1 LNHDA and CDR2 SQIVND (reference sequence). The CDR3, as DNA: TGTGCCAGTAGTATGACAGGGAATGGCTACACCTTC. It encodes CASSMTGNGYTF.

The V and J genes are TRBV6-1 and TRBJ2-6; a weak D match, TRBD2 (6 bases). The CDR3 runs to 14 residues. The V end was cut by 6 bases, the J end by 2 bases, with 8 bases between. Germline V gene data show CDR1 as MNHNS and CDR2 as SASEGT. In DNA form, the CDR3 reads TGTGCCAGCAGCAGGGAGGCTGGGGCCAACGTCCTGACTTTC. Protein sequence: CASSREAGANVLTF.

The rearrangement uses TRBV6-1 and TRBJ1-2, with D unresolved. CDR1 is MNHNS and CDR2 is SASEGT in the germline V gene. This CDR3 comprises 12 residues. V was shortened by 9 bases and J by 5 bases, with 13 bases between the two germline ends. The CDR3, as DNA: TGTGCCAGTGAGAGGGCGAGGTATGGCTACACCTTC. Encoded protein: CASERARYGYTF.

The rearrangement joins TRBV19 to TRBJ1-1, with 8 bases aligning to TRBD1. Germline-derived CDR1 and CDR2 are LNHDA and SQIVND (reference sequence). The CDR3 is made up of 11 amino acids. With V trimmed by 6 bases and J by 9 bases, 3 bases remained unmatched. The CDR3 coding sequence is TGTGCCAGTAGGGGACAGGAACAAGCTTTCTTT. The encoded protein is CASRGQEQAFF.

The gene calls are TRBV5-4 and TRBJ2-3; tentative D call: TRBD2 (7 bases). This CDR3 contains 15 residues. Trimming pared 2 bases from V and 1 base from J, leaving 11 bases between. Germline V CDR1 and CDR2: SGHNT, YYREEE (reference sequence). The CDR3 DNA follows: TGTGCCAGCAGCTTACGGGGGGCGGGCACAGATACGCAGTATTTT. It is translated as CASSLRGAGTDTQYF.

In its sample, this clone was seen once. The chain joins TRBV28 to TRBJ2-5; TRBD1 is a possible D gene (7 bases). CDR3 size: 15 residues. Trimming removed 4 bases at V and 1 base at J, with 13 bases between. Germline loops: CDR1 MDHEN, CDR2 SYDVKM. CDR3 sequence: CASSSRRDSQETQYF. The CDR3 bases are TGTGCCAGCAGTTCTAGGAGGGACAGCCAAGAGACCCAGTACTTC. Drawing the rest from reference TRBV28 and TRBJ2-5, the complete variable domain is DVKVTQSSRYLVKRTGEKVFLECVQDMDHENMFWYRQDPGLGLRLIYFSYDVKMKEKGDIPEGYSVSREKKERFSLILESASTNQTSMYLCASSSRRDSQETQYFGPGTRLLVL.

This clone was observed a few times. The chain has TRBV5-1 and TRBJ2-1; D possibly corresponds to TRBD1 (6 bases). This CDR3 contains 15 residues. V shed 3 bases and J shed 7 bases, with 17 bases lying between them. Germline lookup yields CDR1 SGHRS and CDR2 YFSETQ. CDR3 DNA sequence: TGCGCCAGCAGCTCGTGGACAGCTCTGGGAAATGAGCAGTTCTTC. It translates to CASSSWTALGNEQFF.

The rearrangement joins TRBV7-2 to TRBJ2-7, with no clear D. V lost 5 bases and J lost 3, with 11 bases in between. CDR1 and CDR2 (germline): SGHTA, FQGNSA. The CDR3 totals 13 residues. As DNA, the CDR3 is TGTGCCAGCAGCCCAACCCCCGGCTACGAGCAGTACTTC. Translation: CASSPTPGYEQYF.

The chain has TRBV4-1 and TRBJ1-3; D is perhaps TRBD1 (6 bases). The germline V gene has CDR1 MGHRA and CDR2 YSYEKL. There are 16 residues in the CDR3. The germline V and J ends were trimmed by 2 bases and 0 bases, with 11 bases remaining between them. DNA for the CDR3: TGCGCCAGCAGCCAACCGACAGGTCCCTCTGGAAACACCATATATTTT. It is translated as CASSQPTGPSGNTIYF.

This clone was counted only a few times. The chain links TRBV7-9 to TRBJ2-7, with 7 nucleotides matching TRBD1. Germline trimming cut 1 base from V and 3 bases from J; bases unmatched to any gene: 9. Per the germline V gene, CDR1 is SEHNR and CDR2 is FQNEAQ (reference sequence). This CDR3 is built from 16 residues. CDR3 protein: CASSLEFGQVDYEQYF. DNA of the CDR3: TGTGCCAGCAGCTTAGAGTTCGGACAGGTAGACTACGAGCAGTACTTC.